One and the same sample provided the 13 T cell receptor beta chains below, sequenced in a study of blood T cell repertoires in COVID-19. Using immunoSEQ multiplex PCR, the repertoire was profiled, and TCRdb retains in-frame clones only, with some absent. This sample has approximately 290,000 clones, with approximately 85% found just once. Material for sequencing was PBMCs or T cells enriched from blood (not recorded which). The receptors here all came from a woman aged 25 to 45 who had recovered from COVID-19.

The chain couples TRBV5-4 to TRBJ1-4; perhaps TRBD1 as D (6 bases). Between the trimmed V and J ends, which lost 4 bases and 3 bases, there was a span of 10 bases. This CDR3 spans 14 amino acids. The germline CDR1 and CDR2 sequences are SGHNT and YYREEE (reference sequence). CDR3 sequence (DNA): TGTGCCAGCAGCCTACAGGGTCCTAATGAAAAACTGTTTTTT. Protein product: CASSLQGPNEKLFF.

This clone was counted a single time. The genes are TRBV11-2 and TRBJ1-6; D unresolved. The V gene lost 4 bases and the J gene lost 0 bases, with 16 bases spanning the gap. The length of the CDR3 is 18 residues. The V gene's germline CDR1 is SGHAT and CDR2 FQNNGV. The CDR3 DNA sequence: TGTGCCAGCAGCTCGGCCGGGAGCCTCAGCTCCTATAATTCACCCCTCCACTTT. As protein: CASSSAGSLSSYNSPLHF.

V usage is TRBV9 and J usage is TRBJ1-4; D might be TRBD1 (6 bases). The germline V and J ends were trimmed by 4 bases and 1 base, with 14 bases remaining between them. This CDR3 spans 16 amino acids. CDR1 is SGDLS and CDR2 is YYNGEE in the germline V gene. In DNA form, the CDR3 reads TGTGCCAGCAGCATTGGAACAGGGAGAACTAATGAAAAACTGTTTTTT. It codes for CASSIGTGRTNEKLFF.

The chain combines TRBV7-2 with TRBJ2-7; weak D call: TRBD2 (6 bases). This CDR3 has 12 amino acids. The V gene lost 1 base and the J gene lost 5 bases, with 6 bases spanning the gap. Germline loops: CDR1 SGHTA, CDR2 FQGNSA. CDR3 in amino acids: CASSLGGDEQYF. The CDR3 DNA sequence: TGTGCCAGCAGCTTAGGGGGGGACGAGCAGTACTTC.

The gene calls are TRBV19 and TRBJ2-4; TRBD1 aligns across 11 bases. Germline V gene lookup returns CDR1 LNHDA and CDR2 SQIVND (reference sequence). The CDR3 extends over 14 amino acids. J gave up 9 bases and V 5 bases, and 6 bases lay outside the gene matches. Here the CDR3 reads CASSSGTGGSIQYF. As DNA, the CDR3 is TGTGCCAGTAGTTCTGGGACAGGGGGAAGCATTCAGTACTTC.

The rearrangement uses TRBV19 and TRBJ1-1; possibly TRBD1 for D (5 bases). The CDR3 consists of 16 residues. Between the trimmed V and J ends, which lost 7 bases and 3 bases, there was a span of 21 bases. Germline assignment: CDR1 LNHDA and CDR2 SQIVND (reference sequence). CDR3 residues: CASTIYTGASDTEAFF. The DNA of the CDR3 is TGTGCCAGTACGATATACACTGGGGCGTCGGACACTGAAGCTTTCTTT.

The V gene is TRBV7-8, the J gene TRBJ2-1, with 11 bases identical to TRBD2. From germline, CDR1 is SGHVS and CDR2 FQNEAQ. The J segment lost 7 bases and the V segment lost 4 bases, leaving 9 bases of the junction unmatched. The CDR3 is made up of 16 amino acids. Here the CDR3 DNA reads TGTGCCAGCAGCTCCCGAGGGACTAGCGGAAGGAATGAGCAGTTCTTC. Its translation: CASSSRGTSGRNEQFF.

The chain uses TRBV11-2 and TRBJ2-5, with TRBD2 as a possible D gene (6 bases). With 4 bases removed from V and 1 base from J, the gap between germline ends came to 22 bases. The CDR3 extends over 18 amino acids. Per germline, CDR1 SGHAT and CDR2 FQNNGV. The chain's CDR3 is CASSSVTRPLIPQETQYF. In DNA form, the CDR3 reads TGTGCCAGCAGCTCTGTGACTAGACCCCTTATTCCCCAAGAGACCCAGTACTTC. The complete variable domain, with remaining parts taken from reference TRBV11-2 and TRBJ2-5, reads EAGVAQSPRYKIIEKRQSVAFWCNPISGHATLYWYQQILGQGPKLLIQFQNNGVVDDSQLPKDRFSAERLKGVDSTLKIQPAKLEDSAVYLCASSSVTRPLIPQETQYFGPGTRLLVL.

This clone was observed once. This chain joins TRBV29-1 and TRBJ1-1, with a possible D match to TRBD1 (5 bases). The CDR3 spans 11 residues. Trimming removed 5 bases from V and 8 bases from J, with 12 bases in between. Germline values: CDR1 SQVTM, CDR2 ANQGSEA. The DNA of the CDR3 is TGCAGCGTTAAAGGGGCGGGAGAAGCTTTCTTT. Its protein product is CSVKGAGEAFF.

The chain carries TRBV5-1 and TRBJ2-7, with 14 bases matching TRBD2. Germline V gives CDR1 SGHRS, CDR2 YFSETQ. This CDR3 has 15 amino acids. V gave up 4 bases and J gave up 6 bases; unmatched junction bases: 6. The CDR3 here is CASSLGLAGVSEQYF. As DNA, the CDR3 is TGCGCCAGCAGCCTGGGACTAGCGGGGGTTAGCGAGCAGTACTTC.

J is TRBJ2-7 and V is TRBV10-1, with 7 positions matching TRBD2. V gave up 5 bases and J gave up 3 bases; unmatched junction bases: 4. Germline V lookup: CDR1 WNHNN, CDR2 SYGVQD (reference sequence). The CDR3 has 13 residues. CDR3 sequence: CASSSGTFYEQYF. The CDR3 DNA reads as TGCGCCAGCAGTAGCGGGACCTTCTACGAGCAGTACTTC.

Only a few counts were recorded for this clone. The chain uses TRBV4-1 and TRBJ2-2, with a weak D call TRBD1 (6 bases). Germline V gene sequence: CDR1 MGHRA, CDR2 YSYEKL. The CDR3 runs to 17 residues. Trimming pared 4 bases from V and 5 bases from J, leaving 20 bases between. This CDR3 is CASSLVEMGAQTGELFF. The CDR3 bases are TGCGCCAGCAGCCTCGTGGAGATGGGGGCTCAGACCGGGGAGCTGTTTTTT.

CDR3 bases: TGTGCCAGCAGCGGTGTGTCTACCTTGGGCTACACCTTC. Translated: CASSGVSTLGYTF. The chain recombines TRBV11-2 with TRBJ1-2; D is undetermined. The germline CDR1 and CDR2 sequences are SGHAT and FQNNGV. The CDR3 consists of 13 residues. Trimming shortened V by 5 bases and J by 8 bases, and 15 bases separated the two germline ends.